The source of this T cell receptor (beta chain) is a study of blood T cell repertoires in COVID-19. The germline V and J ends were trimmed by 3 bases and 9 bases, with 15 bases remaining between them. Germline lookup yields CDR1 LGHNA and CDR2 YSLEER. The CDR3 runs 15 residues. Produced via immunoSEQ multiplex PCR; TCRdb's table is partial and in-frame only. The sample lists over 150,000 clones, 87% occurring once. The chain is built from TRBV4-3 and TRBJ1-6; D is perhaps TRBD1 (5 bases). The sequence came from a woman in her forties or fifties who had recovered from COVID-19. Sample: PBMCs or T cells enriched from blood (not recorded which). The chain's CDR3 is CASSQGLSDLSPLHF. The CDR3, as DNA: TGCGCCAGCAGCCAGGGACTGTCCGATCTTTCACCCCTCCACTTT.